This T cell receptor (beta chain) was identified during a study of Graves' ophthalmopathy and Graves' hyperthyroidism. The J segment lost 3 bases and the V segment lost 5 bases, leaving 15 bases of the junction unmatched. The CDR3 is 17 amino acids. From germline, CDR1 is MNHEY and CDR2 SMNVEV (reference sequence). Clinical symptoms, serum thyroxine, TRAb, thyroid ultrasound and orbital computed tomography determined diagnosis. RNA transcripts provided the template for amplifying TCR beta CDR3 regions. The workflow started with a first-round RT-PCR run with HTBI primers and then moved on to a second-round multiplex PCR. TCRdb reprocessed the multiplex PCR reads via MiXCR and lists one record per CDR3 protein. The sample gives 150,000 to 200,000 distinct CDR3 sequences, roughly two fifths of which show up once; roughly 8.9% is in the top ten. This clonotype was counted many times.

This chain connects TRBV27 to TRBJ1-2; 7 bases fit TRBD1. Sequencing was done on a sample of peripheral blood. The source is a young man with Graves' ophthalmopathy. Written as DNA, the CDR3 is TGTGCCAGCAGTCCCCGGGACAGTGGGTCCAATTACTATGGCTACACCTTC. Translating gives CASSPRDSGSNYYGYTF.